The 6 T cell receptor beta chains below come from one sample, sequenced in a study of siplizumab effects on memory and regulatory T cells. Measured with immunoSEQ multiplex PCR; TCRdb has only the in-frame clones, and not every one. The profile covers about 97,000 clones, with 90% to 95% appearing a single time and more than 0.95% taken by the ten largest. The material sequenced was CD4+ T cells sorted from blood. Receptors were obtained from a human donor in good health.

V is TRBV7-6 and J is TRBJ1-3; the D gene is possibly TRBD1 (6 bases). The CDR3 covers 15 residues. Per germline, CDR1 SGHVS and CDR2 FNYEAQ. The ends were cut back, 5 bases at V and 4 bases at J, with 15 bases in the middle. The DNA of the CDR3 is TGTGCCAGCAGCCATAACACAGGGTCAGGAAACACCATATATTTT. Amino acid sequence: CASSHNTGSGNTIYF.

The chain combines TRBV28 with TRBJ2-1; D call uncertain. Trimming shortened V by 6 bases and J by 6 bases, and 3 bases separated the two germline ends. The germline gives CDR1 MDHEN, CDR2 SYDVKM. CDR3 length: 10 amino acids. The CDR3 reads CASRLNEQFF. CDR3 coding DNA: TGTGCCAGCAGACTCAATGAGCAGTTCTTC.

J is TRBJ1-1 and V is TRBV6-6; 10 positions agree with TRBD1. This CDR3 comprises 16 residues. Trimming cost V 6 bases and J 6 bases; bases outside gene matches: 13. Per germline, CDR1 MNHNY and CDR2 SVGAGI (reference sequence). The chain's CDR3 is CASSPDRGGISAEAFF. The CDR3 DNA follows: TGTGCCAGCAGCCCGGACAGGGGGGGGATTAGCGCTGAAGCTTTCTTT.

The chain joins TRBV6-6 to TRBJ2-3, with a tentative D call TRBD2 (6 bases). Germline CDR1 reads MNHNY; CDR2 reads SVGAGI (reference sequence). The CDR3 loop spans 14 amino acids. Trimming took 5 bases from V and 0 from J, leaving 9 bases between them. CDR3 in amino acids: CASSTGGSTDTQYF. The CDR3 DNA is TGTGCCAGCAGTACTGGGGGGAGCACAGATACGCAGTATTTT.

This clone was found once. The chain joins TRBV15 to TRBJ1-1; D ambiguous. Per germline, CDR1 LNHNV and CDR2 YYDKDF (reference sequence). This CDR3 is 14 amino acids long. V gave up 2 bases and J gave up 1 base, with 8 bases separating them. DNA for the CDR3: TGTGCCACCAGCAGATCGACTGGGAACACTGAAGCTTTCTTT. This translates into CATSRSTGNTEAFF.

V is TRBV2 and J is TRBJ2-3; 9 positions match TRBD2. The V gene's germline CDR1 is SNHLY and CDR2 FYNNEI. The CDR3 consists of 14 residues. V shed 5 bases, J shed 1 base, and the junction held 1 base outside the gene matches. The CDR3 sequence is CASSWTSGTDTQYF. CDR3 DNA: TGTGCCAGCAGTTGGACTAGCGGCACAGATACGCAGTATTTT.